A single sample is the source of the 3 T cell receptor beta chains below, sequenced in a study of T cell changes during pregnancy in multiple sclerosis. Clones were read by immunoSEQ multiplex PCR, and TCRdb kept only the in-frame ones, dropping some. This repertoire shows some 93,000 clones, over 80% found once; its top ten account for 2% to 2.5%. This specimen consisted of peripheral blood, obtained after pregnancy. Every receptor here comes from a female donor with multiple sclerosis, enrolled in a pregnancy study.

The rearrangement links TRBV4-2 to TRBJ1-4; D is undetermined. The CDR3 contains 16 residues. Germline V gene sequence: CDR1 LGHNA, CDR2 YNFKEQ. Deletions cut 0 bases from V and 0 bases from J, with 8 bases between. The CDR3 DNA is TGTGCCAGCAGCCAAGAGTCCGGGACAACTAATGAAAAACTGTTTTTT. Amino acids: CASSQESGTTNEKLFF.

The V gene is TRBV2, the J gene TRBJ2-2; D is perhaps TRBD2 (5 bases). From germline, CDR1 is SNHLY and CDR2 FYNNEI. With 7 bases removed from V and 9 bases from J, the gap between germline ends came to 18 bases. CDR3 length equals 14 residues. The CDR3 sequence is CASMRESETRELFF. The CDR3 DNA sequence: TGTGCCAGCATGAGGGAGAGTGAAACGAGGGAGCTGTTTTTT.

This rearrangement joins TRBV14 to TRBJ1-1, with 8 bases aligning to TRBD1. Germline-derived CDR1 and CDR2 are SGHDN and FVKESK. The CDR3 has 13 amino acids. V was pared by 2 bases and J by 4 bases, with 0 bases of the junction left unmatched. CDR3 DNA: TGTGCCAGCAGCCAAACAGGGGGCACTGAAGCTTTCTTT. Protein: CASSQTGGTEAFF.